Described below is a single T cell receptor (beta chain) sequence and its context. Its specificity is unknown. One end of the junction varies from germline; a read error may be responsible. Germline CDR1 reads MDHEN; CDR2 reads SYDVKM. The CDR3 loop spans 15 amino acids. PCR was performed a second time for about 7 to 11 cycles using a sample-barcoded 5' primer and a J-beta primer mix. MiXCR was run by TCRdb on the 5' RACE reads, yielding one entry per CDR3 protein. This sample yields about 780,000 distinct CDR3 sequences, of which about half are seen a single time; about a sixth belongs to the top ten. The sample comes from a study of blood T cells in healthy people across ages. Findings of the study overall: Higher diversity, along with more naive CD4+ cells, distinguished long-lived donors from aged donors.

The receptor was isolated from a man aged 80 or over in good health. The V gene is TRBV28, the J gene TRBJ2-1; 9 positions agree with TRBD2. Sequenced material: blood. CDR3 DNA: TGTGTCAGCAGCGAGACTAGCGGAGCTTACAATGAGCAGTTCTTC. Encoded protein: CVSSETSGAYNEQFF.